One sample yielded the 30 T cell receptor beta chains listed below, sequenced in a study of CD8 T cells in ankylosing spondylitis. Study outcomes and limitations: What seemed typical of ankylosing spondylitis blood was a TCR beta motif built from 7 or 8 highly homologous variants.

No antigen has been identified for these receptors. One entry per CDR3 protein, called by TCRdb with MiXCR from the 5' RACE reads. Of about 440,000 distinct CDR3 sequences listed, 17% are singletons. Sequenced material: blood, either unsorted or a sorted T cell fraction (not recorded which). The receptors originated from a male donor with ankylosing spondylitis.

This clonotype was seen more than once but under ten times. One junction end does not reproduce the germline sequence, and a read error may be involved. The chain carries TRBV7-9 and TRBJ2-3; D is possibly TRBD1 or TRBD2 (5 bases each). Germline V gene sequence: CDR1 SEHNR, CDR2 FQNEAQ (reference sequence). The CDR3 loop spans 12 amino acids. The CDR3 DNA is TGTGCCAGCAGCTCAGGGCCGAGACAGCGGATTTTT. This codes for CASSSGPRQRIF. Drawing the rest from reference TRBV7-9 and TRBJ2-3, the complete variable domain is DTGVSQNPRHKITKRGQNVTFRCDPISEHNRLYWYRQTLGQGPEFLTYFQNEAQLEKSRLLSDRFSAERPKGSFSTLEIQRTEQGDSAMYLCASSSGPRQRIFGPGTRLTVL.

Only a few counts were recorded for this clonotype. The V gene is TRBV15, the J gene TRBJ2-1; 7 nucleotides align to TRBD2. The CDR3 covers 15 residues. Unmatched junction bases numbered 4, after V lost 1 base and J lost 4 bases. Germline V gene data show CDR1 as LNHNV and CDR2 as YYDKDF (reference sequence). CDR3 in amino acids: CATSRVQGGYNEQFF. The DNA of the CDR3 is TGTGCCACCAGCAGAGTTCAGGGAGGGTACAATGAGCAGTTCTTC.

The gene calls are TRBV12-3 or TRBV12-4 and TRBJ2-3; 8 nucleotides agree with TRBD2. Trimming removed 2 bases from V and 4 bases from J; junction bases left unmatched: 5. This CDR3 spans 15 amino acids. CDR3 protein: CASSLIGGGSDTQYF. DNA for the CDR3: TGTGCCAGCAGTTTAATCGGGGGGGGGTCAGATACGCAGTATTTT.

The chain couples TRBV9 to TRBJ2-2, with D perhaps TRBD2 (5 bases). With 3 bases removed from V and 5 bases from J, the gap between germline ends came to 26 bases. The germline CDR1 and CDR2 sequences are SGDLS and YYNGEE. This CDR3 region has 19 residues. In DNA, the CDR3 is TGTGCCAGCAGCGATCGTCCCCGTGTCGGGGAGCGCTTAACCGGGGAGCTGTTTTTT. As protein: CASSDRPRVGERLTGELFF.

The J gene is TRBJ1-4, the V gene TRBV20-1; 8 bases align to TRBD1. CDR3 size: 14 residues. Trimming removed 6 bases from V and 8 bases from J; junction bases left unmatched: 11. CDR1 DFQATT and CDR2 SNEGSKA come from the germline V gene (reference sequence). CDR3 sequence: CSALPTGAGEKLFF. The CDR3 DNA reads as TGCAGTGCCCTCCCGACAGGGGCAGGGGAAAAACTGTTTTTT.

This clonotype was counted a few times. The chain has TRBV12-3 or TRBV12-4 and TRBJ2-7; 7 bases match TRBD2. Germline trimming cut 4 bases from V and 3 bases from J; bases unmatched to any gene: 15. The CDR3 is made up of 17 amino acids. DNA for the CDR3: TGTGCCAGCAGTTCGGCCGGACTAGGACCACGGAACTACGAGCAGTACTTC. This translates into CASSSAGLGPRNYEQYF.

CDR3 bases: TGTGCCAGCAGTTTTTCCGGGACAGGGCAAGATACGCAGTATTTT. Encoded protein: CASSFSGTGQDTQYF. V and J are TRBV28 and TRBJ2-3; 9 bases line up with TRBD1. Per germline, CDR1 MDHEN and CDR2 SYDVKM. J was trimmed by 5 bases and V by 3 bases; bases with no gene match: 6. This CDR3 has 15 residues.

V usage is TRBV18 and J usage is TRBJ2-1, with 8 bases fitting TRBD2. Germline V CDR1 and CDR2: KGHSH, LQKENI. The CDR3 spans 16 residues. V dropped 3 bases and J dropped 4; count of bases not matched to a gene: 8. The CDR3 here is CASSPRFVAGYNEQFF. The CDR3 DNA is TGTGCCAGCTCACCTCGTTTTGTAGCGGGGTACAATGAGCAGTTCTTC.

The V and J genes are TRBV20-1 and TRBJ2-7; D may be TRBD1 or TRBD2 (7 bases each). This CDR3 comprises 15 residues. Trimming removed 5 bases at V and 3 bases at J, with 20 bases between. Germline V CDR1 and CDR2: DFQATT, SNEGSKA (reference sequence). Here the CDR3 reads CSAYPFQGGDYEQYF. CDR3 nucleotides: TGCAGTGCTTACCCCTTCCAGGGGGGGGACTACGAGCAGTACTTC.

A few counts support this clonotype. This chain links TRBV5-1 with TRBJ1-1; 7 bases map to TRBD1. Germline loops: CDR1 SGHRS, CDR2 YFSETQ. Germline trimming cut 3 bases from V and 4 bases from J; bases unmatched to any gene: 6. This CDR3 comprises 14 residues. DNA of the CDR3: TGCGCCAGCAGCTATACTTGGGACAGCACTGAAGCTTTCTTT. This translates into CASSYTWDSTEAFF.

Only a few counts were recorded for this clonotype. The chain combines TRBV20-1 with TRBJ2-5; no reliable D call. Germline CDR1 reads DFQATT; CDR2 reads SNEGSKA (reference sequence). V lost 7 bases, J lost 0 bases, and 12 bases lay in between. The CDR3 contains 13 residues. The CDR3 spells CSVVRAYQETQYF. The CDR3 DNA follows: TGCAGTGTTGTCCGGGCCTACCAAGAGACCCAGTACTTC.

The CDR3: CASSEKLGQGGTQYF. The CDR3 coding sequence is TGTGCCAGCAGTGAAAAACTTGGACAGGGAGGGACCCAGTACTTC. V gene TRBV6-1 combines with J gene TRBJ2-5; 8 nucleotides line up with TRBD1. CDR1 is MNHNS, CDR2 SASEGT, per germline. V shed 2 bases and J 7 bases; nucleotides not matched to a gene: 9. The CDR3 covers 15 residues.

This clonotype was found a few times. V usage is TRBV7-9 and J usage is TRBJ1-2; no reliable D call. The CDR3 is 12 amino acids. Per germline, CDR1 SEHNR and CDR2 FQNEAQ (reference sequence). Between the trimmed V and J ends, which lost 5 bases and 4 bases, there was a span of 8 bases. The CDR3 region is CASSPPLYGYTF. The CDR3, as DNA: TGTGCCAGCAGCCCTCCCCTCTATGGCTACACCTTC.

The chain employs TRBV29-1 and TRBJ2-5; D perhaps matches TRBD2 (5 bases). The CDR3 runs 13 residues. The germline V and J ends were trimmed by 3 bases and 3 bases, with 11 bases remaining between them. CDR1 and CDR2 (germline): SQVTM, ANQGSEA. The DNA for the CDR3 is TGCAGCGTTGAGGGAGCTGGCAAAGAGACCCAGTACTTC. This sequence encodes CSVEGAGKETQYF.

The V and J genes are TRBV20-1 and TRBJ2-7; 13 bases are shared with TRBD2. This CDR3 is built from 16 residues. Germline V gene sequence: CDR1 DFQATT, CDR2 SNEGSKA (reference sequence). The V and J ends lost 3 bases and 7 bases, in that order; junction bases with no gene match: 12. CDR3 amino acids: CSASLGLAGDPMEQYF. In DNA form, the CDR3 reads TGCAGTGCTAGCCTCGGACTAGCGGGGGACCCTATGGAGCAGTACTTC.

V gene TRBV20-1 combines with J gene TRBJ2-7, with D unresolved. The V end lost 1 base, the J end lost 10 bases, and 8 bases lay between the germline ends. The CDR3 is made up of 10 amino acids. From germline, CDR1 is DFQATT and CDR2 SNEGSKA (reference sequence). The CDR3 protein is CSARAEDQYF. The CDR3 DNA follows: TGCAGTGCTAGAGCAGAGGATCAGTACTTC.

This clonotype was detected only a few times. The chain joins TRBV20-1 to TRBJ1-2; 8 bases map to TRBD1. Germline V gives CDR1 DFQATT, CDR2 SNEGSKA (reference sequence). The CDR3 extends over 14 amino acids. The CDR3 bases are TGCGCATGTTACAGGGGGTCGTCTGGAAATGGCTACACCTTC. Its translation: CACYRGSSGNGYTF.

This clonotype occurred a few times. This chain joins TRBV5-1 and TRBJ1-6, with D perhaps TRBD1 (6 bases). Trimming pared 7 bases from V and 7 bases from J, leaving 24 bases between. Germline-derived CDR1 and CDR2 are SGHRS and YFSETQ. This CDR3 spans 17 amino acids. The CDR3 spells CASGEGGAFGSNSPLHF. As DNA, the CDR3 is TGCGCCAGCGGCGAAGGGGGGGCATTCGGCTCAAATTCACCCCTCCACTTT.

J is TRBJ1-2 and V is TRBV6-1, with TRBD1 matching over 7 bases. From germline, CDR1 is MNHNS and CDR2 SASEGT. Germline trimming cut 6 bases from V and 0 bases from J; bases unmatched to any gene: 4. This CDR3 is 14 amino acids long. Written as DNA, the CDR3 is TGTGCCAGCAGATCAGACAGGGCTAACTATGGCTACACCTTC. Amino acids: CASRSDRANYGYTF.

This clonotype appeared many times. The rearrangement joins TRBV7-2 to TRBJ2-7, with D maybe TRBD1 (5 bases). Per the germline V gene, CDR1 is SGHTA and CDR2 is FQGNSA. The CDR3 runs to 14 residues. Trimming removed 1 base at V and 2 bases at J, with 9 bases between. The CDR3 here is CASSLEPGPYEQYF. The DNA for the CDR3 is TGTGCCAGCAGCTTAGAACCAGGGCCCTACGAGCAGTACTTC.

V is TRBV6-5 and J is TRBJ1-1, with no clear D. The CDR3 extends over 16 amino acids. V was shortened by 3 bases and J by 1 base, with 15 bases between the two germline ends. Looked up from germline, CDR1 is MNHEY and CDR2 is SVGAGI. The CDR3 loop reads CASSYGVGPKNTEAFF. The DNA for the CDR3 is TGTGCCAGCAGTTATGGTGTCGGCCCTAAGAACACTGAAGCTTTCTTT.

The chain recombines TRBV4-1 with TRBJ2-6, with D possibly TRBD1 on 6 matching bases. CDR1 is MGHRA and CDR2 is YSYEKL in the germline V gene. The ends were cut back, 0 bases at V and 1 base at J, with 22 bases in the middle. The CDR3 contains 21 residues. The CDR3 spells CASSQETPNPFQGSGANVLTF. CDR3 DNA sequence: TGCGCCAGCAGCCAAGAGACCCCTAATCCCTTTCAGGGGTCTGGGGCCAACGTCCTGACTTTC.

This clonotype was seen a handful of times. This chain uses TRBV6-1 with TRBJ2-3, with TRBD2 as a possible D gene (6 bases). The germline gives CDR1 MNHNS, CDR2 SASEGT. V dropped 4 bases and J dropped 5 bases, with 13 bases sitting between them. CDR3 size: 14 residues. Here the CDR3 reads CASSAGLTQDTQYF. The CDR3 bases are TGTGCCAGCAGTGCTGGACTAACACAAGATACGCAGTATTTT.

The chain uses TRBV11-2 and TRBJ1-2; no clear D gene. Germline V gives CDR1 SGHAT, CDR2 FQNNGV. CDR3 length equals 15 residues. Trimming removed 0 bases from V and 4 bases from J, with 12 bases in between. CDR3 in DNA: TGTGCCAGCAGCTTAGATCTTATCGGGGTCTATGGCTACACCTTC. This sequence encodes CASSLDLIGVYGYTF.

This clonotype has more than one count but fewer than ten. The CDR3 DNA sequence: TGTGCCAGCAGCTTATATGAGGAAACTAGCGGGAGGCTATACAATGAGCAGTTCTTC. It is translated as CASSLYEETSGRLYNEQFF. This sequence joins TRBV7-8 and TRBJ2-1; 12 bases match TRBD2. V gave up 2 bases and J gave up 4 bases; unmatched junction bases: 12. This CDR3 region has 19 residues. Germline values: CDR1 SGHVS, CDR2 FQNEAQ.

This clonotype was detected only a few times. The V and J genes are TRBV28 and TRBJ2-1, with 12 bases aligning to TRBD2. Germline CDR1 reads MDHEN; CDR2 reads SYDVKM. J gave up 7 bases and V 6 bases, and 1 base lay outside the gene matches. CDR3 length: 13 residues. CDR3 residues: CASRTSGRNEQFF. The CDR3 DNA is TGTGCCAGCAGGACTAGCGGGAGAAATGAGCAGTTCTTC.

This clonotype came up a few times. V usage is TRBV20-1 and J usage is TRBJ2-3; 7 nucleotides align to TRBD2. The CDR3 is 14 residues long. Germline CDR1 is DFQATT and CDR2 is SNEGSKA (reference sequence). V shed 0 bases and J 3 bases; nucleotides not matched to a gene: 3. The CDR3 DNA reads as TGCAGTGCTAGAGATGGGGAGGGGACAGATACGCAGTATTTT. It specifies CSARDGEGTDTQYF.

This clonotype was observed a handful of times. The V gene is TRBV5-5, the J gene TRBJ2-1; 9 bases line up with TRBD1. The CDR3 has 15 residues. The V segment lost 4 bases and the J segment 3 bases; nucleotides outside the gene matches: 5. The germline V gene has CDR1 SGHKS and CDR2 YYEKEE (reference sequence). This chain's CDR3 is CASSVRDRDYNEQFF. DNA of the CDR3: TGTGCCAGCAGCGTCCGGGACAGGGACTACAATGAGCAGTTCTTC.

This clonotype was seen a few times. The V call is TRBV11-3, the J call TRBJ2-5, with D perhaps matching TRBD2 (5 bases). Trimming removed 1 base at V and 5 bases at J, with 14 bases between. Germline V gene lookup returns CDR1 SGHNT and CDR2 YENEEA. The CDR3 is 15 amino acids. CDR3 coding DNA: TGTGCCAGCAGCTTAGCTCGGGATTTTGCGGAGACCCAGTACTTC. It codes for CASSLARDFAETQYF.

This chain links TRBV10-3 with TRBJ1-1, with TRBD1 as a possible D gene (6 bases). This CDR3 comprises 14 residues. V shed 10 bases and J shed 2 bases, with 17 bases lying between them. Germline V gene sequence: CDR1 ENHRY, CDR2 SYGVKD. The CDR3, as DNA: TGTGCCACCGGGAGACAGGAGTCCAACACTGAAGCTTTCTTT. It is translated as CATGRQESNTEAFF.